This TCR beta chain comes out of a study of blood T cell repertoires in COVID-19. At the level of the study: Samples of COVID-19 (acute and convalescent) were obtained from the United States, Italy and Spain.

The CDR3 loop spans 17 amino acids. From germline, CDR1 is SGHDN and CDR2 FVKESK. J gave up 4 bases and V 4 bases, and 14 bases lay outside the gene matches. Produced via immunoSEQ multiplex PCR; TCRdb's table is partial and in-frame only. The repertoire holds roughly 200,000 clones, with 70% to 90% as singletons. This TCR came from a man aged 55-75 years with acute or convalescent COVID-19. The sample taken for sequencing was peripheral blood. The rearrangement joins TRBV14 to TRBJ2-7; 9 positions match TRBD2. Here the CDR3 DNA reads TGTGCCAGCAGCCTTCCTAGGCAATTAGCGGGAGTTTACGAGCAGTACTTC. Protein: CASSLPRQLAGVYEQYF.